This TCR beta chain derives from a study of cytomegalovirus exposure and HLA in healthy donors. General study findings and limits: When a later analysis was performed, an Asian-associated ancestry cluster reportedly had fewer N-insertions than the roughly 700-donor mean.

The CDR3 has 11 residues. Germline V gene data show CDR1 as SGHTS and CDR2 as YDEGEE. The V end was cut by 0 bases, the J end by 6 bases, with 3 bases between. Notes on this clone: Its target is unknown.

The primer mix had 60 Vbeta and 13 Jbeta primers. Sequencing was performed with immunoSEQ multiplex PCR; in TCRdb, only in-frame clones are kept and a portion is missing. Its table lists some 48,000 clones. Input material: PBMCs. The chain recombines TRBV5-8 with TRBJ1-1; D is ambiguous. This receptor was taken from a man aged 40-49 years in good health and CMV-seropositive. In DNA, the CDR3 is TGTGCCAGCAGCTTGGGAGCTGAAGCTTTCTTT. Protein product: CASSLGAEAFF.